Described below is a single T cell receptor beta chain sequence and its context. PCR employed 60 Vbeta and 13 Jbeta primers. The method was immunoSEQ multiplex PCR; TCRdb's version includes in-frame clones alone and lacks a portion of them. In the table there are 150,000 to 200,000 clones, 73% of which are singletons. These data come from a study of cytomegalovirus exposure and HLA in healthy donors. Germline V gene lookup returns CDR1 SQVTM and CDR2 ANQGSEA. V shed 7 bases and J shed 3 bases, with 14 bases lying between them. This CDR3 is built from 13 residues. The specimen was PBMCs. This clonotype originated in a woman aged 18-29 years in good health and CMV-seropositive. This chain uses TRBV29-1 with TRBJ2-3; TRBD1 might be the D (5 bases). The CDR3, as DNA: TGCAGCGGGGGCGGTGGGTGGACAGATACGCAGTATTTT. Residues: CSGGGGWTDTQYF.